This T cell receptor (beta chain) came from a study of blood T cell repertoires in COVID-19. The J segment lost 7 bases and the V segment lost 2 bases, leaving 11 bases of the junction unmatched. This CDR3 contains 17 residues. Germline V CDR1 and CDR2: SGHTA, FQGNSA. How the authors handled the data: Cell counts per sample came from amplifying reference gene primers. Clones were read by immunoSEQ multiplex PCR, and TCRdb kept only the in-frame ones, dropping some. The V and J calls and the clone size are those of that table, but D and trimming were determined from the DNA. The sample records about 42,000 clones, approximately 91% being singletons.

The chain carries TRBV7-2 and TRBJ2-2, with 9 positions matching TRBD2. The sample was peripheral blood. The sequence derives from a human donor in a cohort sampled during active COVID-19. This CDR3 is CASSLIGGGAGGGELFF. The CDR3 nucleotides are TGTGCCAGCAGCTTAATTGGCGGGGGGGCCGGAGGCGGGGAGCTGTTTTTT.